The 32 T cell receptor beta chains presented below share a single source sample, sequenced in a study of control samples from healthy donors and cancer patients (TCRdb year 2020). The library was built by means of the immunoSEQ multiplex PCR assay. Drawn from immuneACCESS, this table holds only the in-frame rearrangements with V and J called that TCRdb kept. Clones are partly lost; checked studies trace under half to an unresolved V gene and leave the rest unexplained. Present in this sample are about 27,000 clones, approximately 90% of which were seen just once. 10% to 15% of the sample is taken by the ten largest. Source material: PBMCs. These TCRs come from a man in his fifties or sixties with lung cancer.

CDR3 DNA: TGTGCCAGTAGTGACGAAGACAGGGGAAGTTATGGCTACACCTTC. As protein: CASSDEDRGSYGYTF. This chain uses TRBV19 with TRBJ1-2; TRBD1 agrees at 8 bases. CDR1 LNHDA and CDR2 SQIVND come from the germline V gene (reference sequence). The length of the CDR3 is 15 residues. The J segment lost 5 bases and the V segment lost 5 bases, leaving 10 bases of the junction unmatched.

The gene calls are TRBV18 and TRBJ1-4; D remains ambiguous. V dropped 2 bases and J dropped 0 bases, with 16 bases sitting between them. This CDR3 is 18 amino acids long. Germline loops: CDR1 KGHSH, CDR2 LQKENI. The CDR3 spells CASSPFSGGDTTNEKLFF. DNA of the CDR3: TGTGCCAGCTCACCATTTTCCGGAGGAGATACAACTAATGAAAAACTGTTTTTT.

This clone was picked up one time. The V gene is TRBV9, the J gene TRBJ2-2; 9 positions match TRBD2. This CDR3 is 16 amino acids long. Per germline, CDR1 SGDLS and CDR2 YYNGEE. The V and J ends lost 0 bases and 6 bases, in that order; junction bases with no gene match: 6. The DNA of the CDR3 is TGTGCCAGCAGCGTAGAAACTAGCGGGTTCCCCGGGGAGCTGTTTTTT. Translating it yields CASSVETSGFPGELFF.

The V gene is TRBV2, the J gene TRBJ1-2; 10 bases line up with TRBD1. CDR1 and CDR2 (germline): SNHLY, FYNNEI. This CDR3 has 16 residues. The ends lost 6 bases at V and 1 base at J; junction bases unmatched: 8. CDR3 residues: CASSRDRGRGNYGYTF. DNA of the CDR3: TGTGCCAGCAGCCGAGACAGGGGGCGTGGTAACTATGGCTACACCTTC.

The rearrangement links TRBV7-2 to TRBJ2-1, with D uncertain. Germline-derived CDR1 and CDR2 are SGHTA and FQGNSA. V lost 1 base, J lost 2 bases, and 3 bases lay in between. The CDR3 has 13 residues. This CDR3 is CASSLDAYNEQFF. The CDR3 nucleotides are TGTGCCAGCAGCTTAGACGCCTACAATGAGCAGTTCTTC.

The chain joins TRBV6-5 to TRBJ1-1, with D perhaps TRBD1 (6 bases). The CDR3 spans 13 residues. V was shortened by 7 bases and J by 3 bases, with 12 bases between the two germline ends. In germline, CDR1 is MNHEY, CDR2 SVGAGI. This CDR3 is CASTLGADTEAFF. CDR3 bases: TGTGCCAGCACGCTGGGGGCGGACACTGAAGCTTTCTTT.

This CDR3 is CASSPGGQGGNTIYF. CDR3 nucleotide sequence: TGTGCCAGCAGCCCAGGTGGACAGGGAGGAAACACCATATATTTT. V and J are TRBV9 and TRBJ1-3, with TRBD1 matching 8 bases. There are 15 residues in the CDR3. With V trimmed by 4 bases and J by 4 bases, 7 bases remained unmatched. The germline V gene encodes CDR1 SGDLS and CDR2 YYNGEE.

The V call is TRBV9, the J call TRBJ1-6, with unresolved D. The CDR3 covers 13 residues. V dropped 4 bases and J dropped 2 bases, with 4 bases sitting between them. In germline, CDR1 is SGDLS, CDR2 YYNGEE. The CDR3 nucleotides are TGTGCCAGCAGCTCCCCCTATAATTCACCCCTCCACTTT. Its translation: CASSSPYNSPLHF.

The chain joins TRBV7-3 to TRBJ2-1; no clear D gene. Germline CDR1 reads SGHTA; CDR2 reads FQGTGA. The CDR3 consists of 15 residues. V dropped 3 bases and J dropped 2 bases, with 11 bases sitting between them. The CDR3 DNA reads TGTGCCAGCAGCTTTGGCCCAGTGACCTACAATGAGCAGTTCTTC. Translating it yields CASSFGPVTYNEQFF.

The chain combines TRBV5-1 with TRBJ2-5, with D perhaps TRBD2 (5 bases). The V end was cut by 4 bases, the J end by 5 bases, with 18 bases between. This CDR3 has 15 amino acids. Looked up from germline, CDR1 is SGHRS and CDR2 is YFSETQ. CDR3 residues: CASSPLGLLGETQYF. CDR3 bases: TGCGCCAGCAGCCCCCTCGGACTCCTCGGGGAGACCCAGTACTTC.

The rearrangement uses TRBV7-2 and TRBJ2-4; a weak D match, TRBD1 (5 bases). The length of the CDR3 is 14 residues. Germline CDR1 SGHTA, CDR2 FQGNSA. V lost 1 base and J lost 2, with 6 bases in between. CDR3 region: CASSLGTPKNIQYF. DNA for the CDR3: TGTGCCAGCAGCTTAGGGACACCCAAAAACATTCAGTACTTC.

The chain carries TRBV4-2 and TRBJ2-5, with TRBD1 matching over 12 bases. The germline V gene encodes CDR1 LGHNA and CDR2 YNFKEQ. The trim removed 4 bases at V and 4 bases at J, leaving 1 base unmatched. The CDR3 is made up of 14 amino acids. The CDR3 DNA is TGTGCCAGCAGCCCGGGACAGGGGGCAGAGACCCAGTACTTC. Translating it yields CASSPGQGAETQYF.

The chain joins TRBV12-5 to TRBJ2-1; D perhaps matches TRBD1 (5 bases). CDR1 is LGHNT and CDR2 is FRNRAP in the germline V gene. Trimming pared 1 base from V and 4 bases from J, leaving 8 bases between. This CDR3 is built from 14 residues. As DNA, the CDR3 is TGTGCTAGTGGTTTGGGGGCAGGGTACAATGAGCAGTTCTTC. It translates to CASGLGAGYNEQFF.

This clone showed up just a few times. The chain links TRBV27 to TRBJ1-5; 7 bases agree with TRBD1. Per germline, CDR1 MNHEY and CDR2 SMNVEV (reference sequence). This CDR3 comprises 15 residues. J lost 4 bases, V lost 5 bases, and 8 bases had no gene match. The CDR3 coding sequence is TGTGCCAGCAGTCCCCGGGGACAGTATAATCAGCCCCAGCATTTT. The encoded protein is CASSPRGQYNQPQHF.

This chain joins TRBV10-2 and TRBJ1-1, with a weak D call TRBD1 (6 bases). With 0 bases removed from V and 4 bases from J, the gap between germline ends came to 12 bases. Germline V lookup: CDR1 WSHSY, CDR2 SAAADI. The CDR3 contains 15 residues. CDR3 protein: CASSESGRGSTEAFF. The CDR3 nucleotides read TGCGCCAGCAGTGAGTCGGGCAGGGGTTCCACTGAAGCTTTCTTT.

The chain has TRBV4-1 and TRBJ2-1; D gene ambiguous. The germline CDR1 and CDR2 sequences are MGHRA and YSYEKL. The CDR3 totals 15 residues. V was trimmed by 1 base and J by 2 bases, leaving 9 bases between them. CDR3 sequence reads: CASSQVRNTYNEQFF. The CDR3 region has the DNA TGCGCCAGCAGCCAAGTGAGGAACACCTACAATGAGCAGTTCTTC.

V is TRBV11-2 and J is TRBJ1-2, with D tentatively TRBD1 (5 bases). Deletions cut 5 bases from V and 6 bases from J, with 13 bases between. Germline CDR1 reads SGHAT; CDR2 reads FQNNGV. This CDR3 has 13 amino acids. The CDR3 region is CASSRAGVDGYTF. CDR3 DNA: TGTGCCAGCAGCCGAGCGGGGGTGGATGGCTACACCTTC. The full variable domain, completed using reference TRBV11-2 and TRBJ1-2, is EAGVAQSPRYKIIEKRQSVAFWCNPISGHATLYWYQQILGQGPKLLIQFQNNGVVDDSQLPKDRFSAERLKGVDSTLKIQPAKLEDSAVYLCASSRAGVDGYTFGSGTRLTVV.

This clone was seen once. V and J are TRBV27 and TRBJ2-5; D might be TRBD1 (5 bases). This CDR3 contains 13 residues. Germline loops: CDR1 MNHEY, CDR2 SMNVEV (reference sequence). V was clipped by 5 bases and J by 5 bases, with 12 bases between them. CDR3 in DNA: TGTGCCAGCAGTCCGCAGGGTGACGAGACCCAGTACTTC. It translates to CASSPQGDETQYF.

This clone is a singleton in its sample. The chain combines TRBV6-6 with TRBJ1-5, with unresolved D. The CDR3 consists of 17 residues. Germline V lookup: CDR1 MNHNY, CDR2 SVGAGI (reference sequence). Trimming took 5 bases from V and 0 from J, leaving 17 bases between them. CDR3 in amino acids: CASSRWTDQTSNQPQHF. CDR3 bases: TGTGCCAGCAGTCGATGGACCGACCAGACTAGCAATCAGCCCCAGCATTTT.

This rearrangement joins TRBV12-3 or TRBV12-4 to TRBJ1-2, with D hard to call. The CDR3 is 11 residues long. V lost 6 bases, J lost 8 bases, and 10 bases lay in between. The CDR3 region has the DNA TGTGCCAGCAGCCTCGGTTTCGGCTACACCTTC. Its translation: CASSLGFGYTF.

This clone was counted a few times. The chain is built from TRBV6-6 and TRBJ1-3; no firm D call. The CDR3 sequence is 15 residues long. Germline V gene lookup returns CDR1 MNHNY and CDR2 SVGAGI (reference sequence). Deletions cut 2 bases from V and 0 bases from J, with 8 bases between. As DNA, the CDR3 is TGTGCCAGCAGTTACGTCTCGGCCTCTGGAAACACCATATATTTT. Translating gives CASSYVSASGNTIYF.

This clone has only one observation. This chain connects TRBV6-6 to TRBJ1-5; the D gene is possibly TRBD1 (5 bases). Per germline, CDR1 MNHNY and CDR2 SVGAGI (reference sequence). V was shortened by 2 bases and J by 1 base, with 6 bases between the two germline ends. This CDR3 is built from 14 residues. For the CDR3, the DNA is TGTGCCAGCAGTTACAGGACAAGCAATCAGCCCCAGCATTTT. It is translated as CASSYRTSNQPQHF.

In this sample, this clone turned up a few times. This sequence joins TRBV7-8 and TRBJ1-2; perhaps TRBD1 as D (5 bases). Germline CDR1 is SGHVS and CDR2 is FQNEAQ. The V end was cut by 2 bases, the J end by 8 bases, with 15 bases between. The CDR3 length is 14 residues. The CDR3 DNA is TGTGCCAGCAGCTTAAATCGGGGGTCTGGGGGCTACACCTTC. Translating it yields CASSLNRGSGGYTF.

The gene calls are TRBV28 and TRBJ2-5; 11 bases fit TRBD1. CDR1 is MDHEN, CDR2 SYDVKM, per germline. J was trimmed by 6 bases and V by 6 bases; bases with no gene match: 6. CDR3 size: 14 residues. This chain's CDR3 is CASRRTGGEQTQYF. DNA of the CDR3: TGTGCCAGCAGGCGGACAGGGGGCGAACAGACCCAGTACTTC.

This clone occurred once. The rearrangement links TRBV27 to TRBJ2-7; 8 positions agree with TRBD1. CDR1 is MNHEY and CDR2 is SMNVEV in the germline V gene (reference sequence). Trimming took 6 bases from V and 3 from J; bases not matched to a gene: 10. The CDR3 length is 15 residues. The CDR3: CASSIRTGSLYEQYF. CDR3 nucleotide sequence: TGTGCCAGCAGCATCAGGACAGGGTCTCTCTACGAGCAGTACTTC.

V usage is TRBV19 and J usage is TRBJ1-5, with D tentatively TRBD1 (6 bases). V lost 6 bases to trimming and J lost 3 bases, with 12 bases between them. CDR1 is LNHDA and CDR2 is SQIVND in the germline V gene (reference sequence). This CDR3 is built from 14 residues. DNA of the CDR3: TGTGCCAGTAGGGATCAGGGGAACAATCAGCCCCAGCATTTT. This encodes CASRDQGNNQPQHF.

CDR3 DNA: TGTGCCAGCACCTTCGGGAGGCAGAACTATGGCTACACCTTC. It is translated as CASTFGRQNYGYTF. The rearrangement joins TRBV7-2 to TRBJ1-2; D gene uncertain. This CDR3 has 14 residues. In germline, CDR1 is SGHTA, CDR2 FQGNSA. The V end lost 7 bases, the J end lost 2 bases, and 14 bases lay between the germline ends.

J is TRBJ1-6 and V is TRBV29-1, with TRBD1 matching over 11 bases. The trim removed 6 bases at V and 6 bases at J, leaving 7 bases unmatched. CDR1 and CDR2 (germline): SQVTM, ANQGSEA. This CDR3 is 15 amino acids long. The CDR3 DNA reads TGCAGCGTAGCGGACAGGGGGCCTCTTAATTCACCCCTCCACTTT. Amino acid sequence: CSVADRGPLNSPLHF.

This chain joins TRBV7-9 and TRBJ1-1; D gene uncertain. Germline CDR1 is SEHNR and CDR2 is FQNEAQ (reference sequence). This CDR3 has 14 amino acids. V lost 5 bases and J lost 2, with 12 bases in between. DNA for the CDR3: TGTGCCAGCAGCCCCGAGGCATACAACACTGAAGCTTTCTTT. Its protein is CASSPEAYNTEAFF.

The chain is built from TRBV5-4 and TRBJ1-1, with D perhaps TRBD1 (6 bases). Germline values: CDR1 SGHNT, CDR2 YYREEE (reference sequence). With 9 bases removed from V and 3 bases from J, the gap between germline ends came to 18 bases. The CDR3 has 14 amino acids. CDR3 coding DNA: TGTGCCACAAACAGGGACCGTCGGGACACTGAAGCTTTCTTT. Translated: CATNRDRRDTEAFF.

The chain combines TRBV19 with TRBJ1-1, with D unclear. This CDR3 contains 15 residues. Germline V lookup: CDR1 LNHDA, CDR2 SQIVND (reference sequence). The V gene lost 3 bases and the J gene lost 3 bases, with 14 bases spanning the gap. The CDR3 loop is CASSMSGDYYTEAFF. DNA of the CDR3: TGTGCCAGTAGTATGAGCGGAGATTACTACACTGAAGCTTTCTTT.

This clone was observed a single time. The J gene is TRBJ1-2, the V gene TRBV7-2; 7 nucleotides match TRBD1. Germline CDR1 is SGHTA and CDR2 is FQGNSA. V lost 5 bases, J lost 7 bases, and 10 bases stayed unmatched. The CDR3 contains 14 residues. The DNA for the CDR3 is TGTGCCAGCAGCCCTCAAACCGACAGGGTTGGCTACACCTTC. Encoded protein: CASSPQTDRVGYTF.